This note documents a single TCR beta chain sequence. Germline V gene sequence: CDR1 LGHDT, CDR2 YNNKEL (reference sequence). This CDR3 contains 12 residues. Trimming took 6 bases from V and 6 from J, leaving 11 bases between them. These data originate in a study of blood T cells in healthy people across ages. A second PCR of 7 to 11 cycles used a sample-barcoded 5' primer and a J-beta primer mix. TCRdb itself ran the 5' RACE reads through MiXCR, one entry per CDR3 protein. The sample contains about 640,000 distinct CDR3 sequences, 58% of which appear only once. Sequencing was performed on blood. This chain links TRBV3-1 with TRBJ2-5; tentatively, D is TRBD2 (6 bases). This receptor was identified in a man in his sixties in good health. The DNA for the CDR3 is TGTGCCAGCAGGGGGACTGTTCAGACCCAGTACTTC. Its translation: CASRGTVQTQYF.